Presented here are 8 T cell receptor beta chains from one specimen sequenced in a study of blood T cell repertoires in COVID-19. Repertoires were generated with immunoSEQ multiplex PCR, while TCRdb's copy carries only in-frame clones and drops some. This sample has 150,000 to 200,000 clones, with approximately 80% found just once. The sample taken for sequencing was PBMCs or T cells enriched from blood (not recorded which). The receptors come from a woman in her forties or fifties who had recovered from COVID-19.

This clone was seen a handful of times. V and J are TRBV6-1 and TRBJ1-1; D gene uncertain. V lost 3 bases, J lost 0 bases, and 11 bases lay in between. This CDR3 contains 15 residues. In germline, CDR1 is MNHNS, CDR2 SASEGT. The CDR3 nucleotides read TGTGCCAGCAGTGATGTCCGGTCCATGAACACTGAAGCTTTCTTT. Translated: CASSDVRSMNTEAFF.

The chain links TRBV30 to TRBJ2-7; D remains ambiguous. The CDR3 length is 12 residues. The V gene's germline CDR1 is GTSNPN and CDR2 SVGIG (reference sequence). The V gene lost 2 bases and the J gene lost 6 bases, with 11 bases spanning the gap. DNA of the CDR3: TGTGCCTGGAGTTTGAACCAGTTCGAGCAGTACTTC. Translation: CAWSLNQFEQYF.

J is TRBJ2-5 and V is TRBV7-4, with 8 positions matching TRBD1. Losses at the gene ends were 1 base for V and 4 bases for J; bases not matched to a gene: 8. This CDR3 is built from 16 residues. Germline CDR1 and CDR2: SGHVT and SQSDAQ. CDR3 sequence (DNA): TGTGCCAGCAGCTTAGTCCCAGGGGGCTGGAGAGAGACCCAGTACTTC. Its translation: CASSLVPGGWRETQYF.

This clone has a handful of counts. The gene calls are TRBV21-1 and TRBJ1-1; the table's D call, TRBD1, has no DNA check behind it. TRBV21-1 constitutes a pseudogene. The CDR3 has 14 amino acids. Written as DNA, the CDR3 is TGTGCCAGCGGATACAGGGGAGCGAACACTGAAGCTTTCTTT. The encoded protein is CASGYRGANTEAFF.

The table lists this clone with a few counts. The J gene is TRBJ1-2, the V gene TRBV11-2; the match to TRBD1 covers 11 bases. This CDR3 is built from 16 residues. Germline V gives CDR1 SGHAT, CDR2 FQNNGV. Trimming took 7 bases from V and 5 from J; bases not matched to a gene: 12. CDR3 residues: CASTLEGTGGIYGYTF. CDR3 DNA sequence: TGTGCCAGCACCCTAGAGGGGACAGGGGGGATTTATGGCTACACCTTC.

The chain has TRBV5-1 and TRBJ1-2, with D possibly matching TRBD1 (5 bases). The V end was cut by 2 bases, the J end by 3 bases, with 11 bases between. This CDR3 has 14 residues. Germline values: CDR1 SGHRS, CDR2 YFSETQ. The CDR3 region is CASSFGGVYYGYTF. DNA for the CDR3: TGCGCCAGCAGCTTCGGAGGGGTATACTATGGCTACACCTTC.

CDR3 in amino acids: CASSEFRAGELFF. As DNA, the CDR3 is TGTGCCAGCAGTGAGTTTCGAGCCGGGGAGCTGTTTTTT. V gene TRBV6-1 combines with J gene TRBJ2-2; D is undetermined. The CDR3 length is 13 residues. Germline V gene sequence: CDR1 MNHNS, CDR2 SASEGT. V was pared by 3 bases and J by 6 bases, with 8 bases between.

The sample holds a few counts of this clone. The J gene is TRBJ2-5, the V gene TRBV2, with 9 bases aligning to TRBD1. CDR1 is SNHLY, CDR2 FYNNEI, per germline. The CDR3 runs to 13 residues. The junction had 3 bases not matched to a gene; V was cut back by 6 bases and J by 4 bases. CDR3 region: CASRGQGVETQYF. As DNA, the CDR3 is TGTGCCAGCAGGGGACAGGGTGTAGAGACCCAGTACTTC.